This TCR beta chain appears in the sequencing data of a study of blood T cell repertoires in COVID-19. For the study at large: PBMCs, B-cell-depleted T cells, or T cells were the source of the cDNA or gDNA that made up the material.

The V segment lost 4 bases and the J segment 1 base; nucleotides outside the gene matches: 4. CDR3 length: 16 residues. Germline V gene data show CDR1 as LGHDT and CDR2 as YNNKEL (reference sequence). Profiled with immunoSEQ multiplex PCR; TCRdb holds only in-frame clones, not every one. The table shows more than 250,000 clones, with around 89% occurring only once. This receptor was identified in a man between 18 and 29 years old who had recovered from COVID-19. The chain uses TRBV3-1 (or the pseudogene TRBV3-2) and TRBJ2-2, with 9 bases matching TRBD2. The specimen sequenced was peripheral blood. CDR3 residues: CASSPAGGLNTGELFF. The CDR3, as DNA: TGTGCCAGCAGCCCGGCGGGGGGGTTGAACACCGGGGAGCTGTTTTTT.